A single sample gave rise to the 24 T cell receptor beta chains below, sequenced in a study of OX40 agonist ivuxolimab in advanced cancers. Only in-frame clones appear in the TCRdb table, and some are missing; sequencing was by immunoSEQ multiplex PCR. The sample lists more than 60,000 clones, 85% occurring once. This specimen consisted of CD4+ or CD8+ T cells sorted from blood, obtained in a trial of the OX40 agonist ivuxolimab. These receptors were taken from an adult with an advanced solid tumor such as melanoma, head and neck, liver or kidney cancer.

This sequence joins TRBV19 and TRBJ2-5, with TRBD2 matching over 7 bases. The tail of the sequence fits TRBJ2-7 better, so the J call may be wrong. Per the germline V gene, CDR1 is LNHDA and CDR2 is SQIVND (reference sequence). The CDR3 contains 15 residues. As DNA, the CDR3 is TGTGCCAGTAGTATAGAAGCGGGACGCTCCTACGAGCAGTACTTC. Translation: CASSIEAGRSYEQYF.

This chain joins TRBV28 and TRBJ2-7; 7 positions agree with TRBD2. This CDR3 is built from 18 residues. The V gene end was trimmed by 5 bases and the J gene end by 0 bases; junction bases not matched to a gene: 16. The V gene's germline CDR1 is MDHEN and CDR2 SYDVKM. The CDR3 sequence: CASSHRDYYDFSSYEQYF. As DNA, the CDR3 is TGTGCCAGCAGTCACCGGGACTACTACGACTTCAGCTCCTACGAGCAGTACTTC.

The chain couples TRBV30 to TRBJ2-2; D may be TRBD1 (6 bases). Germline V gives CDR1 GTSNPN, CDR2 SVGIG (reference sequence). Between the trimmed V and J ends, which lost 5 bases and 4 bases, there was a span of 8 bases. CDR3 length equals 12 residues. The CDR3: CAWGRGTGELFF. CDR3 DNA: TGTGCCTGGGGCAGGGGCACCGGGGAGCTGTTTTTT.

The chain uses TRBV5-1 and TRBJ1-2; 8 nucleotides line up with TRBD1. The CDR3 is made up of 15 amino acids. The ends lost 0 bases at V and 4 bases at J; junction bases unmatched: 5. Germline-derived CDR1 and CDR2 are SGHRS and YFSETQ. DNA of the CDR3: TGCGCCAGCAGCTTGGAGGGGGGACAGGCCTATGGCTACACCTTC. It is translated as CASSLEGGQAYGYTF. Based on the CDR3 plus reference TRBV5-1 and TRBJ1-2, the full variable domain is KAGVTQTPRYLIKTRGQQVTLSCSPISGHRSVSWYQQTPGQGLQFLFEYFSETQRNKGNFPGRFSGRQFSNSRSEMNVSTLELGDSALYLCASSLEGGQAYGYTFGSGTRLTVV.

The V and J genes are TRBV18 and TRBJ2-7; TRBD1 matches 9 bases. This CDR3 is 15 amino acids long. Trimming at V came to 3 bases and at J to 3 bases, leaving 6 bases not matched to a gene. CDR1 and CDR2 (germline): KGHSH, LQKENI. The CDR3 DNA is TGTGCCAGCTCACCTCGACAGGGGGAGGACTACGAGCAGTACTTC. Translated: CASSPRQGEDYEQYF.

This clone was seen a few times. This chain links TRBV18 with TRBJ1-4; D uncertain. This CDR3 has 13 residues. Germline V gene lookup returns CDR1 KGHSH and CDR2 LQKENI. Trimming removed 3 bases at V and 6 bases at J, with 8 bases between. DNA for the CDR3: TGTGCCAGCTCACCCAGGACGGATGAAAAACTGTTTTTT. Amino acid sequence: CASSPRTDEKLFF.

The rearrangement joins TRBV7-4 to TRBJ2-5, with D hard to call. Between the trimmed V and J ends, which lost 8 bases and 11 bases, there was a span of 12 bases. Germline loops: CDR1 SGHVT, CDR2 SQSDAQ. CDR3 length: 10 amino acids. The CDR3 DNA reads TGTGCCAGCCTCCGGGCGGAGCAGTACTTC. As protein: CASLRAEQYF.

CDR3 sequence (DNA): TGTGCCAGCAGTACCTACAGATACGAGCAGTACTTC. Its protein is CASSTYRYEQYF. The chain employs TRBV28 and TRBJ2-7, with D unclear. Germline CDR1 and CDR2: MDHEN and SYDVKM. This CDR3 has 12 residues. V lost 5 bases to trimming and J lost 4 bases, with 9 bases between them.

The chain couples TRBV28 to TRBJ1-1; D is unclear. V was shortened by 3 bases and J by 3 bases, with 14 bases between the two germline ends. The CDR3 consists of 15 residues. The germline CDR1 and CDR2 sequences are MDHEN and SYDVKM. The CDR3 nucleotides are TGTGCCAGCAGTTTCCTAACCTCAAGGGACACTGAAGCTTTCTTT. Translated, it gives CASSFLTSRDTEAFF.

This clone appeared once. The V call is TRBV10-3, the J call TRBJ1-2, with 9 bases matching TRBD1. Germline lookup yields CDR1 ENHRY and CDR2 SYGVKD. CDR3 length: 14 amino acids. V lost 10 bases to trimming and J lost 4 bases; unmatched junction nucleotides: 10. Here the CDR3 DNA reads TGTGCCACCACGGGACAGGGCGGGACCTATGGCTACACCTTC. Residues: CATTGQGGTYGYTF.

V gene TRBV7-2 combines with J gene TRBJ2-7; D uncertain. Trimming pared 1 base from V and 4 bases from J, leaving 8 bases between. Germline-derived CDR1 and CDR2 are SGHTA and FQGNSA. CDR3 length: 13 residues. CDR3 bases: TGTGCCAGCAGCTTAGATTCCCTATACGAGCAGTACTTC. Translation: CASSLDSLYEQYF.

This clone was recorded a few times. This chain uses TRBV29-1 with TRBJ2-1; 15 bases are shared with TRBD2. V was clipped by 6 bases and J by 10 bases; unmatched bases: 10. Germline V gives CDR1 SQVTM, CDR2 ANQGSEA. The CDR3 loop spans 15 amino acids. Here the CDR3 reads CSVVFGTSGGSEQFF. Written as DNA, the CDR3 is TGCAGCGTCGTTTTTGGGACTAGCGGGGGGTCGGAGCAGTTCTTC.

The rearrangement links TRBV28 to TRBJ2-5; 8 bases match TRBD1. This CDR3 is built from 15 residues. Germline V lookup: CDR1 MDHEN, CDR2 SYDVKM. Losses at the gene ends were 6 bases for V and 4 bases for J; bases not matched to a gene: 10. The CDR3 here is CASSLPQGAVETQYF. The CDR3 DNA reads as TGTGCCAGCAGCCTCCCCCAGGGGGCGGTAGAGACCCAGTACTTC. Full variable domain (outside the CDR3, taken from reference TRBV28 and TRBJ2-5): DVKVTQSSRYLVKRTGEKVFLECVQDMDHENMFWYRQDPGLGLRLIYFSYDVKMKEKGDIPEGYSVSREKKERFSLILESASTNQTSMYLCASSLPQGAVETQYFGPGTRLLVL.

The chain carries TRBV4-2 and TRBJ2-2, with D tentatively TRBD2 (6 bases). The CDR3 consists of 15 residues. Germline V CDR1 and CDR2: LGHNA, YNFKEQ. The V end was cut by 1 base, the J end by 2 bases, with 8 bases between. DNA of the CDR3: TGTGCCAGCAGCCAAGTCGGGGGAAACACCGGGGAGCTGTTTTTT. Protein sequence: CASSQVGGNTGELFF.

The chain recombines TRBV7-5 with TRBJ1-1; TRBD1 was called by the table and not checked on the DNA. TRBV7-5 is reported as a pseudogene. The CDR3 contains 16 residues. The chain's CDR3 is CARSPQTDREYSEAFF. CDR3 bases: TGTGCCAGAAGCCCTCAGACCGACAGGGAATATAGTGAAGCTTTCTTT.

This rearrangement joins TRBV11-3 to TRBJ2-2; 9 nucleotides agree with TRBD1. This CDR3 comprises 15 residues. The V and J ends lost 5 bases and 2 bases, in that order; junction bases with no gene match: 3. Per germline, CDR1 SGHNT and CDR2 YENEEA. The CDR3 reads CASSLGQGNTGELFF. The CDR3 DNA sequence: TGTGCCAGCAGCCTGGGACAGGGAAACACCGGGGAGCTGTTTTTT.

CDR3 in DNA: TGTGCCAGCCTCGGACTAGGAAACACCGGGGAGCTGTTTTTT. Translation gives CASLGLGNTGELFF. The chain joins TRBV6-6 to TRBJ2-2; the match to TRBD2 covers 7 bases. The V gene end was trimmed by 8 bases and the J gene end by 2 bases; junction bases not matched to a gene: 5. This CDR3 has 14 residues. Looked up from germline, CDR1 is MNHNY and CDR2 is SVGAGI (reference sequence).

The V and J genes are TRBV5-1 and TRBJ1-1, with 7 positions matching TRBD1. V lost 4 bases to trimming and J lost 4 bases; unmatched junction nucleotides: 4. Germline V gene sequence: CDR1 SGHRS, CDR2 YFSETQ. CDR3 size: 13 residues. The DNA of the CDR3 is TGCGCCAGCAGCGCGGGACAGTTCACTGAAGCTTTCTTT. This codes for CASSAGQFTEAFF.

The chain couples TRBV7-9 to TRBJ2-2; 8 bases are shared with TRBD2. The CDR3 extends over 16 amino acids. Germline V gene data show CDR1 as SEHNR and CDR2 as FQNEAQ (reference sequence). With V trimmed by 2 bases and J by 2 bases, 4 bases remained unmatched. The CDR3 coding sequence is TGTGCCAGCAGCTTACGTAGCGGGGTTAACACCGGGGAGCTGTTTTTT. It yields the protein CASSLRSGVNTGELFF.

The CDR3 coding sequence is TGTGCCAGCAGCTTGGGAGGCGTTAATGAAAAACTGTTTTTT. It yields the protein CASSLGGVNEKLFF. This sequence joins TRBV5-4 and TRBJ1-4, with D hard to call. V was shortened by 0 bases and J by 4 bases, with 7 bases between the two germline ends. Germline CDR1 and CDR2: SGHNT and YYREEE (reference sequence). The CDR3 has 14 amino acids.

The rearrangement links TRBV28 to TRBJ2-2, with a possible D match to TRBD2 (6 bases). The CDR3 covers 14 residues. Germline values: CDR1 MDHEN, CDR2 SYDVKM. Trimming cost V 8 bases and J 8 bases, with 18 bases left between them. CDR3 in amino acids: CASRSPGDVGELFF. The CDR3 DNA sequence: TGTGCCAGCCGGTCCCCGGGGGATGTAGGGGAGCTGTTTTTT.

The chain has TRBV27 and TRBJ2-7, with no clear D. Trimming took off 8 bases at V and 0 bases at J, with 14 bases between the two ends. Germline values: CDR1 MNHEY, CDR2 SMNVEV (reference sequence). This CDR3 spans 14 amino acids. The CDR3 bases are TGTGCCAGCGGAACCGTCTTAAGCTCCTACGAGCAGTACTTC. This encodes CASGTVLSSYEQYF.

The chain couples TRBV7-9 to TRBJ1-6; D unclear. V was cut by 5 bases and J by 5 bases, with 10 bases left in between. Germline-derived CDR1 and CDR2 are SEHNR and FQNEAQ (reference sequence). The CDR3 runs to 14 residues. The CDR3 is CASSLTGNNSPLHF. Written as DNA, the CDR3 is TGTGCCAGCAGCCTGACGGGTAATAATTCACCCCTCCACTTT.

The J gene is TRBJ2-1, the V gene TRBV16, with 11 nucleotides matching TRBD2. J was trimmed by 6 bases and V by 3 bases; bases with no gene match: 7. CDR3 length: 16 residues. Germline values: CDR1 KGHSY, CDR2 FQNENV. This CDR3 reads CASSQNRLAGINEQFF. The CDR3 DNA reads TGTGCCAGCAGCCAGAACCGACTAGCGGGAATCAATGAGCAGTTCTTC.